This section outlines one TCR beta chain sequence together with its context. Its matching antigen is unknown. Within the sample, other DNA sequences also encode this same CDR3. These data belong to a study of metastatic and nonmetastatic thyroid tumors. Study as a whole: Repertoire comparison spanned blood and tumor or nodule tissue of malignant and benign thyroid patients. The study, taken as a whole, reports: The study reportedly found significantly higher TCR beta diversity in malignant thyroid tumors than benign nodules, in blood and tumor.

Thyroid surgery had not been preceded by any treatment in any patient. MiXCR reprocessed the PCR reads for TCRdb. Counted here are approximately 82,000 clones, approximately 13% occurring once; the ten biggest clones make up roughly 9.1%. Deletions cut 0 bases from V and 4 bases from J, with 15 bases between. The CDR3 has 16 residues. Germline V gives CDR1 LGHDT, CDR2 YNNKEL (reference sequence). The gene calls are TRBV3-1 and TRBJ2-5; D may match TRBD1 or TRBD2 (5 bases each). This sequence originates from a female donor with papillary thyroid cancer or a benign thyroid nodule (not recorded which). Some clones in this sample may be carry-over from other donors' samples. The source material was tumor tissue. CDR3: CASSQDEGPGRETQYF. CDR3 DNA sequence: TGTGCCAGCAGCCAAGATGAGGGGCCCGGTAGAGAGACCCAGTACTTC.